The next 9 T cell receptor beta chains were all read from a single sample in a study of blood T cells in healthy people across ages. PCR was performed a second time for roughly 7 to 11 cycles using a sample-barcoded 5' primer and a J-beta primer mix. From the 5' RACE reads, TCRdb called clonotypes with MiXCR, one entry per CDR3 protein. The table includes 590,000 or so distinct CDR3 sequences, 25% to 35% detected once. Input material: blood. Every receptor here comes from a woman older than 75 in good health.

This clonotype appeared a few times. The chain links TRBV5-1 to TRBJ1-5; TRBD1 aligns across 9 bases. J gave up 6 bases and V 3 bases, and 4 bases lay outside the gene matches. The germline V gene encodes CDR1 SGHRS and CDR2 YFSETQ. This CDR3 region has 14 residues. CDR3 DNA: TGCGCCAGCAGCTCGACAGGGGGACTTCAGCCCCAGCATTTT. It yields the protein CASSSTGGLQPQHF.

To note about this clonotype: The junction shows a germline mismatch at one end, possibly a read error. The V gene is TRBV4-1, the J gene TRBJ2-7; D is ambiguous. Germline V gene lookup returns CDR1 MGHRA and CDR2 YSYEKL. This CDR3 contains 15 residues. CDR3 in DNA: TGCGCCAACAGCCAAGGAGTAGTGGCCCCCTACGAGCGGTACTTC. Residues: CANSQGVVAPYERYF.

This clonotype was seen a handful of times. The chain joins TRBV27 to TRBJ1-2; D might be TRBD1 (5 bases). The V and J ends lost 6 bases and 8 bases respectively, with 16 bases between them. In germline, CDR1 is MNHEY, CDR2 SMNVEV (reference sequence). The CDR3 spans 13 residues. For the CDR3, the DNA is TGTGCCAGCAGCCCCCAGGGACCTTCGGGCTACACCTTC. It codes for CASSPQGPSGYTF.

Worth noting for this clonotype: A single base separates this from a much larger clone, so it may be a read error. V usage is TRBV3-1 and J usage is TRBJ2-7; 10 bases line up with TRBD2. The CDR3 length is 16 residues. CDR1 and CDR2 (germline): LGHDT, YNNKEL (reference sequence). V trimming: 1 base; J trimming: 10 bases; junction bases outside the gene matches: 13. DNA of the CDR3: TGTGCCAGCAGCCAAGGGAATAGGGTAGCGGGGGGCTCCCAGTACTTC. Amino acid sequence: CASSQGNRVAGGSQYF.

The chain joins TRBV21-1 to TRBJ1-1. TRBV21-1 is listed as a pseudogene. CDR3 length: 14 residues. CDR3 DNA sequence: TGTGCCAGCAGCAAGTGTAGTTCTAACACTGAAGCTTTCTTT. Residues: CASSKCSSNTEAFF.

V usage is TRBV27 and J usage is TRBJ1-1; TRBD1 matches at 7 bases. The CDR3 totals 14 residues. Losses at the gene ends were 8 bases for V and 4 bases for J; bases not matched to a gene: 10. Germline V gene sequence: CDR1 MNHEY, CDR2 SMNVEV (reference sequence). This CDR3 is CASAEGARFTEAFF. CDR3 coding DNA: TGTGCCAGCGCGGAGGGGGCGCGATTCACTGAAGCTTTCTTT.

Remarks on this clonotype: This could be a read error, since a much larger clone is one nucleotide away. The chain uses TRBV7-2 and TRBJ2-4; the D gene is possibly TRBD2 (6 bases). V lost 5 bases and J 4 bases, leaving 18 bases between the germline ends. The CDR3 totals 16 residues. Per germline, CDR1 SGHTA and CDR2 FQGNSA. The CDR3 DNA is TGTGCCAGCAGCGTCATGACGAGCGGGTTGAAAAACATTCAGTACTTC. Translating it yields CASSVMTSGLKNIQYF.

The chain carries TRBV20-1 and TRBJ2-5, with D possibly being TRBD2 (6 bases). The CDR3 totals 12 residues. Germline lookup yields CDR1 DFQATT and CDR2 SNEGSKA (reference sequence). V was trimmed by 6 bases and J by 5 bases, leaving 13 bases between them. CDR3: CSAGTDRETQYF. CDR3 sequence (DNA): TGCAGTGCCGGGACTGACCGGGAGACCCAGTACTTC.

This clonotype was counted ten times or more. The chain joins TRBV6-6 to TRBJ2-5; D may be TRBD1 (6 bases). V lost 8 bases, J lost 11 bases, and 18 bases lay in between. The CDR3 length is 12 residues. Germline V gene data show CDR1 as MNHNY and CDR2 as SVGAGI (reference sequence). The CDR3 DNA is TGTGCCAGCCGTTTATCCACAGGGTCACAGTACTTC. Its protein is CASRLSTGSQYF.